This T cell receptor beta chain was documented in a study of neurological immune-mediated disorders. Whole-study findings and limits: The most TCR clonal expansion was seen in HTLV-1-associated myelopathy, and the least was seen in multiple sclerosis, which fell below healthy controls.

The table lists this clonotype with many counts. What it recognizes is unknown. TCRdb reprocessed the 5' RACE reads with MiXCR, giving one entry per CDR3 protein. The table records tens of thousands of distinct CDR3 sequences, about 25% of them present only once. Trimming at V came to 4 bases and at J to 3 bases, leaving 7 bases not matched to a gene. CDR3 size: 15 residues. The V gene's germline CDR1 is SGHRS and CDR2 YFSETQ. Libraries used 2 million unsorted PBMCs kept frozen in RNAlater. This clonotype was sampled from a woman aged 70-85 years in good health. Sequencing used PBMCs. V gene TRBV5-1 combines with J gene TRBJ1-3; TRBD1 matches at 7 bases. Here the CDR3 DNA reads TGCGCCAGCAGCCCGGGACAGACCTTTGGAAACACCATATATTTT. Translated, it gives CASSPGQTFGNTIYF. The full variable domain, completed using reference TRBV5-1 and TRBJ1-3, is KAGVTQTPRYLIKTRGQQVTLSCSPISGHRSVSWYQQTPGQGLQFLFEYFSETQRNKGNFPGRFSGRQFSNSRSEMNVSTLELGDSALYLCASSPGQTFGNTIYFGEGSWLTVV.